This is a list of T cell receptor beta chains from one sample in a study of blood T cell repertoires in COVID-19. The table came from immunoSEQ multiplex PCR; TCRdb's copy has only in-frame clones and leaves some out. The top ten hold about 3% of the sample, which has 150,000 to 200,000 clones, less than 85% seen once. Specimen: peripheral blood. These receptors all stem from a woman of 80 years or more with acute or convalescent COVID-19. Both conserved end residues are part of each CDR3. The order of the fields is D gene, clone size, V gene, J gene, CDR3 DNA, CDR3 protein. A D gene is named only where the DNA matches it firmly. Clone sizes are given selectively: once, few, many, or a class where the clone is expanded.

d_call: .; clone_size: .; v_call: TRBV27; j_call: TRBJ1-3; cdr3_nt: TGTGCCAGCAGTCAGGGGAGCTCTGGAAACACCATATATTTT; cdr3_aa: CASSQGSSGNTIYF
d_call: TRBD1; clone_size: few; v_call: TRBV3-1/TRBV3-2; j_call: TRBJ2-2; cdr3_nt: TGTGCCAGCAGCCAGGAGGGACAGGGGCACCGGGAGCTGTTTTTT; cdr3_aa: CASSQEGQGHRELFF
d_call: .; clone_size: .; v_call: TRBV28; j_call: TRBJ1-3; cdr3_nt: TGTGCCAGCAGTTTAGGGGAGCACTCTGGAAACACCATATATTTT; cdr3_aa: CASSLGEHSGNTIYF
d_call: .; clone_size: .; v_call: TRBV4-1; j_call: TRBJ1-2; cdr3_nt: TGCGCCAGCAGCCAAGCATCGGGGAGGTTAAATGGCTACACCTTC; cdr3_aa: CASSQASGRLNGYTF
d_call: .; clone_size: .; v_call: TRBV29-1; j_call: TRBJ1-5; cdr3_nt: TGCAGCGTTACACAGGGAGAGAATCAGCCCCAGCATTTT; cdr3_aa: CSVTQGENQPQHF
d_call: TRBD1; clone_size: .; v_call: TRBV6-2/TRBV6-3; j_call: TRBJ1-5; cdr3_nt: TGTGCCAGCAGTTGGACAGGGAGTCAGCCCCAGCATTTT; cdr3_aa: CASSWTGSQPQHF
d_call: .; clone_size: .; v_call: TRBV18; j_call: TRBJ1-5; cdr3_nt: TGTGCCAGCTCCATGGACAGCGACCATAGCAATCAGCCCCAGCATTTT; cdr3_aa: CASSMDSDHSNQPQHF
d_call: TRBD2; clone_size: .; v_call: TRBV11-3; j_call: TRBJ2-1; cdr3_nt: TGTGCCAGCAGCCGAGCGGGAGCCTCTAGGAATGAGCAGTTCTTC; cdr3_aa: CASSRAGASRNEQFF
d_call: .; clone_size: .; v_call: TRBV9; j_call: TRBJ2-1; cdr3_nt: TGTGCCAGCAGCGTGTCGTCCCTAGCATCCAATGAGCAGTTCTTC; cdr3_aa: CASSVSSLASNEQFF
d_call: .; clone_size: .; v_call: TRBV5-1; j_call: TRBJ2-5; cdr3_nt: TGCGCCAGCAGCTCGACTTTCCGGGGTGGGGAGACCCAGTACTTC; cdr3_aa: CASSSTFRGGETQYF
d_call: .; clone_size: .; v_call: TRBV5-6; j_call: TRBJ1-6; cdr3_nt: TGTGCCAGCAGCCCGGGAACAGTAGACTCACCCCTCCACTTT; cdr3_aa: CASSPGTVDSPLHF
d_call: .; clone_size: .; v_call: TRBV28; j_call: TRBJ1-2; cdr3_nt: TGTGCCAGCAGTCCCGAGGCGACCTATGGCTACACCTTC; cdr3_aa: CASSPEATYGYTF
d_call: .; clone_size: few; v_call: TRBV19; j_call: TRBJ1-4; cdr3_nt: TGTGCCAGTAGTGCGACGACACAGGGAACAAATGAAAAACTGTTTTTT; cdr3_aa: CASSATTQGTNEKLFF
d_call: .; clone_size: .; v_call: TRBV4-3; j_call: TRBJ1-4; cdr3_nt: TGCGCCAGCAGCCAAGATTTCACAACTAATGAAAAACTGTTTTTT; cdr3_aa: CASSQDFTTNEKLFF
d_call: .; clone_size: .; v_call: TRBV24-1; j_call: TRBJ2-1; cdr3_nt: TGTGCCACCAGTGATTTATCGTCCAATGAGCAGTTCTTC; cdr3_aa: CATSDLSSNEQFF
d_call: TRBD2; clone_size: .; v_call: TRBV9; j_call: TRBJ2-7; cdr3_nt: TGTGCCAGCAGCGCGGGGACTAGCGGACCCTACGAGCAGTACTTC; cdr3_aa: CASSAGTSGPYEQYF
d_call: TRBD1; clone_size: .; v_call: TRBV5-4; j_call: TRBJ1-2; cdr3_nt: TGTGCCAGCAGCTACGCCCCACAGGGGGCGATCGACTACACCTTC; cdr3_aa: CASSYAPQGAIDYTF
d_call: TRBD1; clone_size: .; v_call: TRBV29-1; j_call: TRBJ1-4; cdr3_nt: TGCAGCGTTGATCAGGGGGCGAAGGAAAAACTGTTTTTT; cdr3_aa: CSVDQGAKEKLFF
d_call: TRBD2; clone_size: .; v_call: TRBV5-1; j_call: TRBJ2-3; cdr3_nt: TGCGCCAGCAGCCCCGGGACTAGCGGGAGGAACACAGATACGCAGTATTTT; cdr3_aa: CASSPGTSGRNTDTQYF
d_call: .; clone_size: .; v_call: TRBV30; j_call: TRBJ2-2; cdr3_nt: TGTGCCTGGAGTGACTCACCCGGGGAGCTGTTTTTT; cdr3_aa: CAWSDSPGELFF
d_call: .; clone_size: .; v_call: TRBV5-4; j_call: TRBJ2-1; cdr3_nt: TGTGCCAGCAGCCTAATAGCCCATGAGCAGTTCTTC; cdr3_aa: CASSLIAHEQFF
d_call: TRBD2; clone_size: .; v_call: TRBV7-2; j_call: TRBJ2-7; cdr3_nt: TGTGCCAGCAGCTTAGCCCTCGTAGTGACTAGCGGGTCGGGGGAGCAGTACTTC; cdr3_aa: CASSLALVVTSGSGEQYF
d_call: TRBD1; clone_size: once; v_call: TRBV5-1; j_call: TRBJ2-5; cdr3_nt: TGCGCCAGCAGCTTGGTGGGCAGGGGGCAATCCGAGACCCAGTACTTC; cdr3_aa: CASSLVGRGQSETQYF
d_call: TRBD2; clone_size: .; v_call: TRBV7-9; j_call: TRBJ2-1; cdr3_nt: TGTGCCAGCAGCTTGGCAAGCGGGAGTTCCGCTGAGCAGTTCTTC; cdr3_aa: CASSLASGSSAEQFF
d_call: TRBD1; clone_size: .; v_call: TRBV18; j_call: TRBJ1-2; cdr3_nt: TGTGCCAGCTCACGTAACGAGGACAGGTCCAATGGCTACACCTTC; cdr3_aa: CASSRNEDRSNGYTF
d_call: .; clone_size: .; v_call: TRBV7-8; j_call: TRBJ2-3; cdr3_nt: TGTGCCAGCAGTAGCGGAGGCACAGATACGCAGTATTTT; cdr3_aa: CASSSGGTDTQYF
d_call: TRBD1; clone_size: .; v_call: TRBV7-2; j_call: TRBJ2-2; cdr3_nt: TGTGCCAGCAGCTTCGACAGGGGCACCGGGGAGCTGTTTTTT; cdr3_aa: CASSFDRGTGELFF
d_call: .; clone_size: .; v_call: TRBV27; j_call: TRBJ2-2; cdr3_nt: TGTGCCAGCAGTTTTCTGAGGAGCGACACCGGGGAGCTGTTTTTT; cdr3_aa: CASSFLRSDTGELFF
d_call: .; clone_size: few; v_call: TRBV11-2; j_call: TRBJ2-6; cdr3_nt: TGTGCCAGCATCCCAGGTTGGACTTTCTCTGGGGCCAACGTCCTGACTTTC; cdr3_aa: CASIPGWTFSGANVLTF
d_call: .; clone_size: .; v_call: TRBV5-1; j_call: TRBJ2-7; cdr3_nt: TGCGCCAGCAGCTTGACACTAAACTACGAGCAGTACTTC; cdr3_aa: CASSLTLNYEQYF
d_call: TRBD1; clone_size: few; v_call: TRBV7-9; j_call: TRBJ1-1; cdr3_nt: TGTGCCAGCATGATCGGACAGGACTTCACTGAAGCTTTCTTT; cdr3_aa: CASMIGQDFTEAFF
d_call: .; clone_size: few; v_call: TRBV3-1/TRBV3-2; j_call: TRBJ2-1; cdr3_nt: TGTGCCAGCAGCCAAGGACAGGAGTACAATGAGCAGTTCTTC; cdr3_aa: CASSQGQEYNEQFF
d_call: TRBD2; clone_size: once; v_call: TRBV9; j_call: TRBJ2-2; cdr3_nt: TGTGCCAGCAGCGCCCGCGGGACTAGCATCACCGGGGAGCTGTTTTTT; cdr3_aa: CASSARGTSITGELFF
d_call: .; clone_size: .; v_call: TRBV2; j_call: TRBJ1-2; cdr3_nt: TGTGCCAGCGGTGGAGGGCTAACGCGCTACACCTTC; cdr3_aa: CASGGGLTRYTF
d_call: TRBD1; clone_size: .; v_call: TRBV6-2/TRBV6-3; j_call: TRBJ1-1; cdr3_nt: TGTGCCAGCAGTTACGACAGGGGGTCCGGGGCTTTCTTT; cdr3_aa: CASSYDRGSGAFF
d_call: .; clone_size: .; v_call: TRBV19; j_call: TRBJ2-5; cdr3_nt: TGTGCCAGTAGTACGGGGTTAGTCCAGTACTTC; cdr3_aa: CASSTGLVQYF
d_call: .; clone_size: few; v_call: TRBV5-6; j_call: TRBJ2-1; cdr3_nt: TGTGCCAGCAGCGATCATAGCCTACCATACAATGAGCAGTTCTTC; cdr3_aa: CASSDHSLPYNEQFF
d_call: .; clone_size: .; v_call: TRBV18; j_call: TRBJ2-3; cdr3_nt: TGTGCCAGCTCAGAAAGGGGCTCTATAGATACGCAGTATTTT; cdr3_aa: CASSERGSIDTQYF
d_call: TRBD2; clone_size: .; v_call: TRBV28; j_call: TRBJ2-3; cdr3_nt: TGTGCCAGCAGACCCCTAGCGGGGTGGGTCACAGATACGCAGTATTTT; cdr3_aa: CASRPLAGWVTDTQYF
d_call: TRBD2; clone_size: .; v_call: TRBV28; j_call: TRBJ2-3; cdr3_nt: TGTGCCAGCAGCTCCGGGACTAGCGGGACCGGAGGTACGCAGTATTTT; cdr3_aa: CASSSGTSGTGGTQYF
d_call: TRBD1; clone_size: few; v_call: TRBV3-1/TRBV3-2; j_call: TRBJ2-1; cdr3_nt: TGTGCCAGCAGCCATCCCGGACAGGGGTTGGGTTTCTTC; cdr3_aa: CASSHPGQGLGFF
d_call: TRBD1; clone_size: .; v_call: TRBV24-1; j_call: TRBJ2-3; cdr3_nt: TGTGCCACCAGTGATCCGGGACAGGGAAGAGATACGCAGTATTTT; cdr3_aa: CATSDPGQGRDTQYF
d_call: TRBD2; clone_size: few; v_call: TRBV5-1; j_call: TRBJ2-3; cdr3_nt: TGCGCCAGCAGCTGGGGACTAGCGGGACGAGATACGCAGTATTTT; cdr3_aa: CASSWGLAGRDTQYF
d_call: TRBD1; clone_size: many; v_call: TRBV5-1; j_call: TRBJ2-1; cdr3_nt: TGCGCCAGCAGCCTTGGGACAGGGGGTTTCCATGAGCAGTTCTTC; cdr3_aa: CASSLGTGGFHEQFF
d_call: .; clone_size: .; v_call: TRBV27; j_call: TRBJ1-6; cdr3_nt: TGTGCCAGCAGTTGGTCCGCCGTAGATAATTCACCCCTCCACTTT; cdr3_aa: CASSWSAVDNSPLHF
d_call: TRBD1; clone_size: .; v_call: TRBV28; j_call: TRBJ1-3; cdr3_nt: TGTGCCAGCAGTTTCCCGGGACAGCCTTCGGCCTCTGGAAACACCATATATTTT; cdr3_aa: CASSFPGQPSASGNTIYF
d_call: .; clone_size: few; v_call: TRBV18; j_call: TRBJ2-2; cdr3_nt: TGTGCCAGCTCCCAACAGACCTCGAACACCGGGGAGCTGTTTTTT; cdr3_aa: CASSQQTSNTGELFF
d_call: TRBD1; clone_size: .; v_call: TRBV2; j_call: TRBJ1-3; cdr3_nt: TGTGCCACCATCCAAGGACAGGGAGGCACCATATATTTT; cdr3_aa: CATIQGQGGTIYF
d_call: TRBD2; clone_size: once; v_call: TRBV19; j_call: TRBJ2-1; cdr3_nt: TGTGCCAGTAGTATAAAAGGACTAGCGGGATTTTACGTGGGGTACAATGAGCAGTTCTTC; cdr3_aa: CASSIKGLAGFYVGYNEQFF
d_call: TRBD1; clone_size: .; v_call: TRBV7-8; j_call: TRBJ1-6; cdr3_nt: TGTGCCAGCAGCTTCATTGACAGGGGAAATTCACCCCTCCACTTT; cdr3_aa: CASSFIDRGNSPLHF
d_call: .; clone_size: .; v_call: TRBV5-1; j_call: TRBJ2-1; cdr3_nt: TGCGCCAGCAGCTTGGCCGAGCGGGCTTCCTACAATGAGCAGTTCTTC; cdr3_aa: CASSLAERASYNEQFF
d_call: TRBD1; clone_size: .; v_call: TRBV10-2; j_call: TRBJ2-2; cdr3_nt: TGCGCCAGCAGTGGAGCAGGGGGCCTCACCGGGGAGCTGTTTTTT; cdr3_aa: CASSGAGGLTGELFF
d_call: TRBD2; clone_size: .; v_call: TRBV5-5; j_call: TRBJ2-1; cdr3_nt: TGTGCCAGCAGCTTGGTTCCCCCTAGCGGGTACAATGAGCAGTTCTTC; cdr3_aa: CASSLVPPSGYNEQFF